This T cell receptor beta chain appears in the sequencing data of a study of T cell changes during pregnancy in multiple sclerosis. The data were produced by immunoSEQ multiplex PCR, yet TCRdb's version contains in-frame clones alone and is incomplete. The sample has more than 70,000 clones; 85% to 95% are singletons. V shed 1 base and J shed 3 bases, with 13 bases lying between them. The CDR3 is 15 residues long. Germline V lookup: CDR1 SGHTA, CDR2 FQGNSA. The chain is built from TRBV7-2 and TRBJ2-7; TRBD2 is a possible D gene (6 bases). This receptor was identified in a female donor with multiple sclerosis, enrolled in a pregnancy study. The sample in question was peripheral blood, obtained before pregnancy. The CDR3 nucleotides are TGTGCCAGCAGCTTAGGACGTGGCGGGAACTACGAGCAGTACTTC. Translated: CASSLGRGGNYEQYF.